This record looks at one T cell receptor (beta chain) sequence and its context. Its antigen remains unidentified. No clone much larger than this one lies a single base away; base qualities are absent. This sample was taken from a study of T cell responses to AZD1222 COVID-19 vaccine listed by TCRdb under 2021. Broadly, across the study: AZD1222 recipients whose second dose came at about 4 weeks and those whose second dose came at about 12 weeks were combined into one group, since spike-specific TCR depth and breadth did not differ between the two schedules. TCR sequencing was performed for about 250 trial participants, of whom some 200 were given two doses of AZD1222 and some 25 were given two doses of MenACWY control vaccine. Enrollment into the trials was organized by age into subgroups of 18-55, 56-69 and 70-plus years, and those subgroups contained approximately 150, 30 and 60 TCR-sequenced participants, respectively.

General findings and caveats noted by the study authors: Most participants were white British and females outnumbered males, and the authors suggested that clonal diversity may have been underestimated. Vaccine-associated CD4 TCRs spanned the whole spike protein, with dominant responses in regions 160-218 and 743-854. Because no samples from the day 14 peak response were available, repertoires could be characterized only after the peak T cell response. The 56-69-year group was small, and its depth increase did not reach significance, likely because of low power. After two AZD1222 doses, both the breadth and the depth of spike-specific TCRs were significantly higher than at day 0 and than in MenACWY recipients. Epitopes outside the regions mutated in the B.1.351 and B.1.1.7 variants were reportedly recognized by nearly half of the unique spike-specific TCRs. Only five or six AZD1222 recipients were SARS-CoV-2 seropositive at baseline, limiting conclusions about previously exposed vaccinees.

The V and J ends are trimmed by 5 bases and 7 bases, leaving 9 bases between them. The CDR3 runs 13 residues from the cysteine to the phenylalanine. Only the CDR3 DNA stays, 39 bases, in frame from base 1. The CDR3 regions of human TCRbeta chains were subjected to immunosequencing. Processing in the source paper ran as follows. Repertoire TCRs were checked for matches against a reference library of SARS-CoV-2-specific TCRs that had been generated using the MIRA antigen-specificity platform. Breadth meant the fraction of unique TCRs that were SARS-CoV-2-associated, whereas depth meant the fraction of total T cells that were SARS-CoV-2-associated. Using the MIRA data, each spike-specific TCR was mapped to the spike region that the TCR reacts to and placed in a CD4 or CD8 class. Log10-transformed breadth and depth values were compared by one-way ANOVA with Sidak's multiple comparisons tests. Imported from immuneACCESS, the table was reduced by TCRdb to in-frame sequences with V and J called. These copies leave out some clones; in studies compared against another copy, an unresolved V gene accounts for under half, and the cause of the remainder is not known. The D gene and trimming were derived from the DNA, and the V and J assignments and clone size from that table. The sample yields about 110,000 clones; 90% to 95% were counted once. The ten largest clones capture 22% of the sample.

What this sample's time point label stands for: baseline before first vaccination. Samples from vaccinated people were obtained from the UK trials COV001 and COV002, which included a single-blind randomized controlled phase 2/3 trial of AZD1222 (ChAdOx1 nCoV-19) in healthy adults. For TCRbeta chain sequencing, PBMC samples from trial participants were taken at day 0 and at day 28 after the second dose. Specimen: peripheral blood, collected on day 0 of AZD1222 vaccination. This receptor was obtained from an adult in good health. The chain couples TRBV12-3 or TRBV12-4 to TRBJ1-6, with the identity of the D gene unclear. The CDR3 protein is CASSPKRNSPLHF. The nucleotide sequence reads TGTGCCAGCAGTCCGAAGAGAAATTCACCCCTCCACTTT.